A selection of T cell receptor beta chains follows, all from one sample in a study of CD8+CD57+ T cells in acquired aplastic anemia. TCRdb re-derived calls from the reads in MiXCR, one entry per CDR3 protein. The sample lists 200,000 or so distinct CDR3 sequences, around 50% occurring once. The source material was sorted CD4+, CD8+, or CD8+CD57+ T cells (not recorded which) from PBMCs. The source is a human donor with aplastic anemia. Each CDR3 is given with its conserved first and last residue. The D gene is left open where the match is weak. A row's size may be missing; if present it is once, few, many or a size class.

j_gene	abundance	len	d_gene	v_gene	CDR3nt	CDR3aa
TRBJ1-3	-	13	-	TRBV19	TGTGCCAGTAATCCAGGGACACAACACACCATATATTTT	CASNPGTQHTIYF
TRBJ2-3	-	16	-	TRBV7-9	TGTGCCAGCAGCTTCGGGGCAGGAGGGAACTCAGATACGCAGTATTTT	CASSFGAGGNSDTQYF
TRBJ2-7	many	14	-	TRBV6-1	TGTGCCAGCAGTGAACAGGGGAGCTCCTACGAGCAGTACTTC	CASSEQGSSYEQYF
TRBJ1-1	-	16	-	TRBV15	TGTGCCACCACCCAATTGGGGGCCGGGGGGAACACTGGAGCTTCCTTT	CATTQLGAGGNTGASF
TRBJ2-7	few	15	-	TRBV2	TGTGCCAGCAGTGACGGGGCAGGTTCTTGGGGGGAGCAGTACTTC	CASSDGAGSWGEQYF
TRBJ2-5	-	14	TRBD1	TRBV20-1	TGCAGCGCCACTCCCGAGGGGGCGCTGGAGACCCAGTACTTC	CSATPEGALETQYF
TRBJ1-2	many	14	-	TRBV15	TGTGCCACCAGCAGCAGTGCGTCCCCCTATGGCTACACCTTC	CATSSSASPYGYTF
TRBJ2-3	once	14	TRBD2	TRBV7-2	TGTGCCAGCAGCCCTCGGGGGGGCCCAGATACGCAGTATTTT	CASSPRGGPDTQYF
TRBJ2-2	many	13	-	TRBV20-1	TGCAGTGCTAGAGGGAGGGGGGCCGGGGAGCTGTTTTTT	CSARGRGAGELFF
TRBJ1-4	many	16	-	TRBV20-1	TGCAGTGCTAGGGATACAACCTTGGGTACTAATGAAAAACTGTTTTTT	CSARDTTLGTNEKLFF
TRBJ1-1	-	14	-	TRBV19	TGTGCCAGTAGTATTCCAGGGAGGGGAACTGAAGCTTTCTTT	CASSIPGRGTEAFF
TRBJ2-1	few	18	TRBD2	TRBV29-1	TGCAGCGTTGAAGGACTAGCGGGGGCTACGAGCTCCTACAATGAGCAGTTCTTC	CSVEGLAGATSSYNEQFF
TRBJ2-1	-	12	TRBD1	TRBV29-1	TGCAGCGTGGGACAGACCTACAATGAGCAGTTCTTC	CSVGQTYNEQFF
TRBJ1-4	-	16	-	TRBV15	TGTGCCACCAGCAGAGACTCAGCAGGGCAAAGGGAAAAACTGTTTTTT	CATSRDSAGQREKLFF
TRBJ2-1	many	12	-	TRBV15	TGTGCCACCAGCAGAGAGGGTGCTGAGCAGTTCTTC	CATSREGAEQFF
TRBJ2-7	many	15	TRBD2	TRBV20-1	TGCAGTGCTACCAAGTCCGGGACTAATTTACACGAGCAGTACTTC	CSATKSGTNLHEQYF
TRBJ1-1	-	13	-	TRBV7-3	TGTGCCAGCAGCCAAGGGTACGGGAATAAAGCTTTCTTT	CASSQGYGNKAFF
TRBJ1-2	-	15	-	TRBV10-3	TGTGCCATCAGTGAGTCGGCGCGACAGAACTATGGCTACACCTTC	CAISESARQNYGYTF
TRBJ2-1	once	14	-	TRBV6-5	TGTGCCAGCAGTTACTCGGAACGGTACAATGAGCAGTTCTTC	CASSYSERYNEQFF
TRBJ2-2	-	17	TRBD1	TRBV5-5	TGTGCCAGCAGCTTGGTTGGCAGGGGGCTAAACACCGGGGAGCTGTTTTTT	CASSLVGRGLNTGELFF
TRBJ1-3	-	14	-	TRBV3-1	TGTGCCAGCAGCCAAACGACAGAGAGAAACACCATATATTTT	CASSQTTERNTIYF
TRBJ1-6	-	14	-	TRBV7-9	TGTGCCAGCAGCAAGGGACTGGGAGGTTCACCCCTCCACTTT	CASSKGLGGSPLHF
TRBJ1-2	few	15	TRBD1	TRBV4-2	TGTGCCAGCAGCCAAGAAGACGGGACAGGGGATGGCTACACCTTC	CASSQEDGTGDGYTF
TRBJ1-6	many	16	-	TRBV4-1	TGCGCCAGCAGCCAAGTTTATGGACCGGAGAATTCACCCCTCCACTTT	CASSQVYGPENSPLHF